This is a list of T cell receptor beta chains from one sample in a study of blood T cells in healthy people across ages. TCRdb re-analysed the 5' RACE reads in MiXCR, keeping a single row per CDR3 protein. The repertoire consists of approximately 1,000,000 distinct CDR3 sequences, with less than 45% occurring once and the leading ten covering around 13%. Sequenced: blood. These receptors all come from a man aged 18 to 29 in good health. The CDR3 runs from the conserved cysteine through the conserved F or W. D genes are given only for firm matches. Part of the rows lack a size; the others show once, few, many or a class for expanded clones.

.	TRBV7-9	.	TRBJ1-1	TGTGCCAGCAGCCCTACCACGTACATGGGCACTGAAGCTTTCTTT	CASSPTTYMGTEAFF
.	TRBV7-9	TRBD1	TRBJ1-1	TGTGCCAGCAGCTTAGCTAGGGGGCGGGAGACTGAAGCTTTCTTT	CASSLARGRETEAFF
.	TRBV12-3/TRBV12-4	TRBD1	TRBJ1-1	TGTGCCAGCAGTCCAGGGGGCTTTACGACTGAAGCTTTCTTT	CASSPGGFTTEAFF
.	TRBV7-9	.	TRBJ2-1	TGTGCCAGCAGCTTAAGCTCGAGATCCTACAATGAGCAGTTCTTC	CASSLSSRSYNEQFF
.	TRBV4-3	TRBD1	TRBJ1-1	TGCGCCAGCAGCCAAGTTGGGACAGGGGTTCCAGCTTTCTTT	CASSQVGTGVPAFF
.	TRBV27	.	TRBJ1-6	TGTGCCAGCAGTTGGCGGGCCGCGGGAAATTCACCCCTCCACTTT	CASSWRAAGNSPLHF
.	TRBV4-3	.	TRBJ1-1	TGCGCCAGCAGCCCCGGATACGGAGAGAGCACTGAAGCTTTCTTT	CASSPGYGESTEAFF
.	TRBV27	.	TRBJ1-2	TGTGCCAGCAGTATACAGGGACACGATGGCTACACCTTC	CASSIQGHDGYTF
.	TRBV10-3	.	TRBJ2-1	TGTGCCATCACCGAGGGGGGTACATCCTACAATGAGCAGTTCTTC	CAITEGGTSYNEQFF
many	TRBV18	.	TRBJ2-7	TGTGCCAGCTCACCAGCCCTGGGGGAGCAGTACTTC	CASSPALGEQYF
few	TRBV20-1	.	TRBJ1-1	TGCAGTGCTAGAGCGGCAGGATATACTGAAGCTTTCTTT	CSARAAGYTEAFF
.	TRBV7-8	.	TRBJ2-3	TGTGCCAGCAGCTTAATGGGGTCAGGGACCGATACGCAGTATTTT	CASSLMGSGTDTQYF
.	TRBV6-2/TRBV6-3	.	TRBJ1-1	TGTGCCAGCAGTTACCCCGGCTGGCAGACTAACCCGGGGGGTACTGAAGCTTTCTTT	CASSYPGWQTNPGGTEAFF
.	TRBV7-2	.	TRBJ1-1	TGTGCCAGCAGCTTAAGCCGATATCCCAGTGAAGCTTTCTTT	CASSLSRYPSEAFF
.	TRBV4-2	TRBD1	TRBJ1-4	TGTGCCAGCAGCCAAGACAGGGGGGAGGCAACTAATGAAAAACTGTTTTTT	CASSQDRGEATNEKLFF
.	TRBV20-1	TRBD1	TRBJ2-3	TGCAGTGCTAGAGATATGGAGGGACAGGGAACCGATACGCAGTATTTT	CSARDMEGQGTDTQYF
once	TRBV18	.	TRBJ1-5	TGTGCCAGCTCACCAGCCTCGACAGAGAGGAATCAGCCCCAGCATTTT	CASSPASTERNQPQHF
.	TRBV6-1	.	TRBJ2-5	TGTGCCAGCAGTGAAGCCCAGGAACAAGAGACCCAGTACTTC	CASSEAQEQETQYF
.	TRBV7-2	.	TRBJ2-3	TGTGCCAGCAGCCGCCCAGGGTATACGCAGTATTTT	CASSRPGYTQYF
.	TRBV2	.	TRBJ1-2	TGTGCCAGCAGTGACCCCGCCGACAGGACGGGATTCTATGGCTACACCTTC	CASSDPADRTGFYGYTF
.	TRBV20-1	.	TRBJ1-1	TGCAGTGCTAGAGATGTGACAGCACTACACACTGAAGCTTTCTTT	CSARDVTALHTEAFF
.	TRBV20-1	.	TRBJ2-3	TGCAGTGCTACCCACTCGGGCGATACGCAGTATTTT	CSATHSGDTQYF
few	TRBV14	.	TRBJ1-2	TGTGCCAGCAGCCAAGTAATACGGCAGGGCATATTGGGCGGCTACACCTTC	CASSQVIRQGILGGYTF
.	TRBV7-2	.	TRBJ1-4	TGTGCCAGCCGACGGGCAGGGGTTAATGAAAAACTGTTTTTT	CASRRAGVNEKLFF
once	TRBV5-1	.	TRBJ1-5	TGCGCCAGCAGCTTGGTCACAGATAGCAATCAGCCCCAGCATTTT	CASSLVTDSNQPQHF
many	TRBV7-2	TRBD2	TRBJ2-3	TGTGCCAGCAGCCTTACTAGCGGGGGGGCAACAGATACGCAGTATTTT	CASSLTSGGATDTQYF
.	TRBV20-1	.	TRBJ2-1	TGCAGTGCTAAATGGCTGGATCACTACGAGCAGTTCTTC	CSAKWLDHYEQFF
.	TRBV5-6	.	TRBJ2-3	TGTGCCAGCAGCCAGGCATGGGATACGCAGTATTTT	CASSQAWDTQYF
few	TRBV12-3/TRBV12-4	TRBD2	TRBJ2-5	TGTGCCAGCAGTTTGAGCGGGGGAAAAGAGACCCAGTACTTC	CASSLSGGKETQYF
few	TRBV5-1	.	TRBJ2-3	TGCGCCAGCAGCTCGGAACACCCAAACTCAGATACGCAGTATTTT	CASSSEHPNSDTQYF
few	TRBV27	TRBD1	TRBJ1-2	TGTGCCAGCAGTTTGAAAGGGGGCTTCTATGGCTACACCTTC	CASSLKGGFYGYTF
.	TRBV18	TRBD1	TRBJ2-7	TGTGCCAGCTCACAATCCGGGACAGGGGATGGGGAGCAGTACTTC	CASSQSGTGDGEQYF
.	TRBV2	.	TRBJ2-2	TGTGCCAGCCGCCCTTCCGCGAACACCGGGGAGCTGTTTTTT	CASRPSANTGELFF
.	TRBV7-2	TRBD1	TRBJ1-2	TGTGCCAGCAGCCGCGGACAGGGTGAAGGCTACACCTTC	CASSRGQGEGYTF
.	TRBV6-2/TRBV6-3	TRBD1	TRBJ1-2	TGTGCCAGCAGTTACTCCGGGACAGGGAGGGGCTACACCTTC	CASSYSGTGRGYTF
.	TRBV12-3/TRBV12-4	TRBD2	TRBJ2-7	TGTGCCAGCAGTTTTGCGGGGGGGAGCTCCTACGAGCAGTACTTC	CASSFAGGSSYEQYF
.	TRBV5-1	.	TRBJ1-4	TGCGCCAGCAGCTTGGATGGCTCAGGTGAAAAACTGTTTTTT	CASSLDGSGEKLFF
.	TRBV5-1	TRBD1	TRBJ1-4	TGCGCCAGCAGTCCCCCACAGGGGGCAGCTAATGAAAAACTGTTTTTT	CASSPPQGAANEKLFF
.	TRBV7-2	.	TRBJ1-2	TGTGCCAGCAGCGCGAGAGGGGGGGATGGCTACACCTTC	CASSARGGDGYTF
.	TRBV24-1	.	TRBJ2-2	TGTGCCACCAGTGATTTTACGGGATCCCCCGGGGAGCTGTTTTTT	CATSDFTGSPGELFF